This is a list of T cell receptor beta chains from one sample in a study of T cell responses to AZD1222 COVID-19 vaccine. Produced via immunoSEQ multiplex PCR; TCRdb's table is partial and in-frame only. The sample consists of about 160,000 clones, around 93% of them appearing once. Sequencing used peripheral blood, obtained on day 0 of AZD1222 vaccination. Receptors originate from an adult in good health. CDR3s include the opening cysteine and the closing phenylalanine or tryptophan. Fields, in order: J gene, clone size, D gene, V gene, CDR3 DNA, CDR3 protein. The D gene is left open where the match is weak. Rows may omit the clone size; those that give it use once, few, many or a size class.

>TRBJ2-7|-|TRBD1|TRBV10-2
TGCGCCAGCAGTGAGTTCCAGGGGGTGGTATACGAGCAGTACTTC
CASSEFQGVVYEQYF
>TRBJ2-7|-|TRBD2|TRBV5-3
TGTGCCAGACCGGACAGACTAGCGGGAGGGGGAACTAACTACGAGCAGTACTTC
CARPDRLAGGGTNYEQYF
>TRBJ2-3|-|TRBD2|TRBV7-9
TGTGCCAGCAGCTTAGGGTTTAGCGGGACTAGCACAGATACGCAGTATTTT
CASSLGFSGTSTDTQYF
>TRBJ1-2|-|-|TRBV28
TGTGCCAGCAGTGTAGGCAGAAGTTTCGCTTCCTATGGCTACACCTTC
CASSVGRSFASYGYTF
>TRBJ1-4|-|-|TRBV2
TGTGCCAGCAGTGATAATAGGGGAGTGAGTGAAAAACTGTTTTTT
CASSDNRGVSEKLFF
>TRBJ2-5|once|-|TRBV5-1
TGCGCCAGCAGTTATTACCAAGAGACCCAGTACTTC
CASSYYQETQYF
>TRBJ1-5|-|TRBD1|TRBV5-5
TGTGCCAGCAGCTTGGCTGGACAGGACAATCAGCCCCAGCATTTT
CASSLAGQDNQPQHF
>TRBJ1-5|-|-|TRBV19
TGTGCCAGTAGTATTCGGGGGGCTCGGGGGCCCCAGCATTTT
CASSIRGARGPQHF
>TRBJ2-7|-|TRBD1|TRBV2
TGTGCCAGCAAGATTCTCCCGGGACAGGCCGAGCAGTACTTC
CASKILPGQAEQYF
>TRBJ2-1|-|TRBD2|TRBV14
TGTGCCAGCGGCCGCATACCGGGACTAGCGGGAGTTCAGTCCATGAATGAGCAGTTCTTC
CASGRIPGLAGVQSMNEQFF
>TRBJ2-1|once|-|TRBV24-1
TGTGCCACCAGTGATTTTGAGGGAGTAGGGTACAATGAGCAGTTCTTC
CATSDFEGVGYNEQFF